This T cell receptor (beta chain) was sequenced for a study of blood T cell repertoires in COVID-19. Looking at the study overall: Specimens from acute and convalescent COVID-19 originated in the United States, Italy and Spain. PBMCs, B-cell-depleted T cells, or T cells provided the cDNA or gDNA that made up the material.

Method: immunoSEQ multiplex PCR; TCRdb's copy keeps in-frame clones and lacks some. This table holds 88,000 or so clones, approximately 85% found once. J lost 8 bases, V lost 9 bases, and 23 bases had no gene match. CDR3 length: 17 residues. Germline V lookup: CDR1 SNHLY, CDR2 FYNNEI. The sample comprised peripheral blood. This TCR came from a man between 60 and 75 years old with acute or convalescent COVID-19. The chain carries TRBV2 and TRBJ1-2, with 8 bases aligning to TRBD1. The CDR3 nucleotides read TGTGCCAGTTACCGCGACTACAGGGGGATCCAATCAAGCGGCTACACCTTC. Protein: CASYRDYRGIQSSGYTF.